This TCR beta chain appears in the sequencing data of a study of blood T cell repertoires in COVID-19. In the original processing: Reference gene primers were amplified, and this amplification served to estimate nucleated cell counts. This table comes from immunoSEQ multiplex PCR, and its TCRdb copy is limited to in-frame clones, with some not included. V and J calls and clone size follow that table, whereas D and trimming were derived from the DNA. Of 250,000 or so clones in the sample, more than 85% were seen once. The CDR3 consists of 12 residues. Deletions cut 8 bases from V and 7 bases from J, with 14 bases between. The V gene's germline CDR1 is LGHDT and CDR2 YNNKEL (reference sequence). Recruitment covered about two dozen US areas and drew participants whose ages spanned about 18 to 100 years.

The specimen was PBMCs or T cells enriched from blood (not recorded which). V and J are TRBV3-1 (or the pseudogene TRBV3-2) and TRBJ1-1, with D maybe TRBD1 (5 bases). This TCR derives from a woman aged 50 to 60 who had recovered from COVID-19. As DNA, the CDR3 is TGTGCCAGCTCCCAGGGAGGGAGTGAAGCTTTCTTT. Translation gives CASSQGGSEAFF.